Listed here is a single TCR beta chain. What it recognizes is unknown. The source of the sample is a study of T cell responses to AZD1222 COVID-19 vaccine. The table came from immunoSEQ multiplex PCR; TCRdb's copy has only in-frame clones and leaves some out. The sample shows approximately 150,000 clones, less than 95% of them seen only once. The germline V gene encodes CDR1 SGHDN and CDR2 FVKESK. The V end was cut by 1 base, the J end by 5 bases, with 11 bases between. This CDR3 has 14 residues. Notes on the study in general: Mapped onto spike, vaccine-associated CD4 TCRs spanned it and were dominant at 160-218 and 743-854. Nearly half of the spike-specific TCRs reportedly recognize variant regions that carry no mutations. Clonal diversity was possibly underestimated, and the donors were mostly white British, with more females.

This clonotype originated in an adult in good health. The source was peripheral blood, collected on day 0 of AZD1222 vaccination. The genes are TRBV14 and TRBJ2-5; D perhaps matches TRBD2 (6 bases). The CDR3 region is CASSQARGRETQYF. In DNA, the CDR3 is TGTGCCAGCAGCCAAGCTCGGGGGAGGGAGACCCAGTACTTC.